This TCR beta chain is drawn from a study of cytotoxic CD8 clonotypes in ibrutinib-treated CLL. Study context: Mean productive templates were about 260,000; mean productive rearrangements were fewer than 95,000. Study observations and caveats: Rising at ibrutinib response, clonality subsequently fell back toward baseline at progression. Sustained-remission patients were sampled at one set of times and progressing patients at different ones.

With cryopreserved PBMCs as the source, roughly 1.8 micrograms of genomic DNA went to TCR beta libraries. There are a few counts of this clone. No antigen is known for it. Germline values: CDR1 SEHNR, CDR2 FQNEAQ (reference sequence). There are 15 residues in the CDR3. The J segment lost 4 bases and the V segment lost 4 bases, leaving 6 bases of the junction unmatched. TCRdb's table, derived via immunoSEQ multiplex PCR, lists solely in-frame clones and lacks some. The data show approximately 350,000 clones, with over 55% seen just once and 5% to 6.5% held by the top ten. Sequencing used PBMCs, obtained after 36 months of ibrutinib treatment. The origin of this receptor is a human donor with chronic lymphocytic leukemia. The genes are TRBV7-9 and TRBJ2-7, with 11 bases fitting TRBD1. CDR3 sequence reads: CASSYRTGGGYEQYF. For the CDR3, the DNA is TGTGCCAGCAGCTACCGGACAGGGGGCGGTTACGAGCAGTACTTC.